Below, 21 T cell receptor beta chains from the same sample are listed, as sequenced in a study of T cell responses to AZD1222 COVID-19 vaccine. The method was immunoSEQ multiplex PCR; TCRdb's version includes in-frame clones alone and lacks a portion of them. Of roughly 170,000 clones in the sample, around 90% were seen once. The material was peripheral blood, obtained on day 0 of AZD1222 vaccination. The receptors stem from an adult in good health.

This chain uses TRBV6-6 with TRBJ1-5; 9 bases align to TRBD1. This CDR3 has 17 amino acids. J was trimmed by 6 bases and V by 5 bases; bases with no gene match: 14. Germline CDR1 is MNHNY and CDR2 is SVGAGI (reference sequence). CDR3 amino acids: CASSLTVELTGGQPQHF. In nucleotides, the CDR3 is TGTGCCAGCAGTCTTACCGTGGAACTGACAGGGGGTCAGCCCCAGCATTTT.

The table lists this clone with a count of one. The chain combines TRBV24-1 with TRBJ2-3; D not certain. The ends were cut back, 4 bases at V and 3 bases at J, with 19 bases in the middle. The CDR3 is made up of 17 amino acids. Per the germline V gene, CDR1 is KGHDR and CDR2 is SFDVKD. CDR3 residues: CATSDSLIVGNTDTQYF. The CDR3 region has the DNA TGTGCCACCAGTGACTCCCTTATTGTGGGGAATACAGATACGCAGTATTTT.

The CDR3 region has the DNA TGTGCCAGCAGCTTACAGGGTCCGCACACTGAAGCTTTCTTT. Its translation: CASSLQGPHTEAFF. J is TRBJ1-1 and V is TRBV7-9, with TRBD1 as a possible D gene (5 bases). The CDR3 contains 14 residues. Germline lookup yields CDR1 SEHNR and CDR2 FQNEAQ (reference sequence). The V end was cut by 2 bases, the J end by 3 bases, with 10 bases between. Filled out from reference TRBV7-9 and TRBJ1-1, the complete variable domain reads DTGVSQNPRHKITKRGQNVTFRCDPISEHNRLYWYRQTLGQGPEFLTYFQNEAQLEKSRLLSDRFSAERPKGSFSTLEIQRTEQGDSAMYLCASSLQGPHTEAFFGQGTRLTVV.

J is TRBJ1-1 and V is TRBV18, with D tentatively TRBD1 (6 bases). The CDR3 contains 14 residues. The ends were cut back, 3 bases at V and 4 bases at J, with 12 bases in the middle. In germline, CDR1 is KGHSH, CDR2 LQKENI. CDR3 nucleotide sequence: TGTGCCAGCTCACCTCCAGGGGACATCACTGAAGCTTTCTTT. Translating gives CASSPPGDITEAFF.

The V call is TRBV29-1, the J call TRBJ1-5, with D tentatively TRBD1 (6 bases). CDR1 and CDR2 from the germline V gene are SQVTM and ANQGSEA. The CDR3 has 13 amino acids. The ends were cut back, 7 bases at V and 2 bases at J, with 12 bases in the middle. The CDR3 DNA sequence: TGCAGCGGGGGGGCTGGGGGCAATCAGCCCCAGCATTTT. This encodes CSGGAGGNQPQHF.

This rearrangement joins TRBV5-6 to TRBJ2-5, with D hard to call. The CDR3 runs 13 residues. With 1 base removed from V and 3 bases from J, the gap between germline ends came to 7 bases. The germline V gene has CDR1 SGHDT and CDR2 YYEEEE. The CDR3 nucleotides read TGTGCCAGCAGCTTGCCGGGCAAAGAGACCCAGTACTTC. Its translation is CASSLPGKETQYF.

This chain joins TRBV28 and TRBJ2-7; D may be TRBD1 (6 bases). CDR3 length equals 14 residues. The germline V gene has CDR1 MDHEN and CDR2 SYDVKM. V was clipped by 4 bases and J by 7 bases, with 17 bases between them. The CDR3 DNA sequence: TGTGCCAGCAGTTGGGAGTACAGGGCTCGGGAGCAGTACTTC. Protein: CASSWEYRAREQYF.

The chain carries TRBV6-2 or TRBV6-3 and TRBJ1-2; D is perhaps TRBD1 (5 bases). The V and J ends lost 4 bases and 8 bases respectively, with 8 bases between them. CDR1 and CDR2 (germline): MNHEY, SVGEGT. CDR3 length equals 11 residues. CDR3 coding DNA: TGTGCCAGCAGTTCAGGGAGAGGCTACACCTTC. Translating gives CASSSGRGYTF.

The rearrangement joins TRBV9 to TRBJ1-6, with D unresolved. Germline CDR1 reads SGDLS; CDR2 reads YYNGEE. The CDR3 runs 14 residues. Trimming stripped 0 bases from V and 7 bases from J, with 8 bases between. The CDR3 spells CASSVVSFNSPLHF. CDR3 DNA sequence: TGTGCCAGCAGCGTAGTATCCTTCAATTCACCCCTCCACTTT.

The chain joins TRBV27 to TRBJ1-2; weak D call: TRBD1 (5 bases). CDR1 MNHEY and CDR2 SMNVEV come from the germline V gene (reference sequence). Trimming shortened V by 2 bases and J by 8 bases, and 12 bases separated the two germline ends. This CDR3 is built from 13 residues. The CDR3 DNA sequence: TGTGCCAGCAGTTTAGGTTTCCGGGGCGGCTACACCTTC. Translating it yields CASSLGFRGGYTF.

The chain combines TRBV3-1 (or the pseudogene TRBV3-2) with TRBJ1-1; D unclear. CDR1 is LGHDT, CDR2 YNNKEL, per germline (reference sequence). Deletions cut 2 bases from V and 0 bases from J, with 7 bases between. The CDR3 is 14 amino acids. The CDR3 nucleotides are TGTGCCAGCAGCCAAAACGAAATGAACACTGAAGCTTTCTTT. This gives the protein CASSQNEMNTEAFF.

V usage is TRBV6-5 and J usage is TRBJ2-5; TRBD2 might be the D (7 bases). Per the germline V gene, CDR1 is MNHEY and CDR2 is SVGAGI. V was trimmed by 0 bases and J by 5 bases, leaving 16 bases between them. The CDR3 is 16 residues long. The CDR3 DNA is TGTGCCAGCAGTTACTCCCCCGCGGGGGCAGGGGAGACCCAGTACTTC. It translates to CASSYSPAGAGETQYF.

The chain links TRBV5-1 to TRBJ2-1; TRBD2 matches at 9 bases. Per the germline V gene, CDR1 is SGHRS and CDR2 is YFSETQ. Trimming cost V 1 base and J 12 bases; bases outside gene matches: 11. The CDR3 has 15 residues. In DNA form, the CDR3 reads TGCGCCAGCAGCTTGAGTCTAGCGGGGTTGGTGTGGCAGTTCTTC. This gives the protein CASSLSLAGLVWQFF.

This clone was observed a single time. The rearrangement uses TRBV28 and TRBJ1-6, with TRBD1 identical over 8 bases. The CDR3 loop spans 15 amino acids. Germline V lookup: CDR1 MDHEN, CDR2 SYDVKM. Unmatched junction bases numbered 9, after V lost 6 bases and J lost 8 bases. The CDR3 DNA follows: TGTGCCAGCAGCTTGACAGACAGGGGTGATTCACCCCTCCACTTT. It yields the protein CASSLTDRGDSPLHF.

The chain uses TRBV14 and TRBJ2-7; no reliable D call. Between the trimmed V and J ends, which lost 1 base and 2 bases, there was a span of 9 bases. CDR1 is SGHDN, CDR2 FVKESK, per germline. CDR3 length: 14 amino acids. CDR3 residues: CASSQGPTPYEQYF. The CDR3 coding sequence is TGTGCCAGCAGCCAAGGCCCGACGCCCTACGAGCAGTACTTC.

This chain joins TRBV3-1 (or the pseudogene TRBV3-2) and TRBJ1-2, with D maybe TRBD1 (5 bases). Germline CDR1 LGHDT, CDR2 YNNKEL (reference sequence). This CDR3 has 14 amino acids. V lost 2 bases and J lost 3, with 10 bases in between. Here the CDR3 reads CASSQKGGDYGYTF. CDR3 DNA sequence: TGTGCCAGCAGCCAAAAGGGAGGGGACTATGGCTACACCTTC.

CDR3 residues: CASSLGASGGNEQFF. The CDR3 DNA reads as TGTGCCAGCAGTTTAGGGGCTAGCGGGGGAAATGAGCAGTTCTTC. J is TRBJ2-1 and V is TRBV27, with 10 bases matching TRBD2. The CDR3 consists of 15 residues. V trimming: 2 bases; J trimming: 7 bases; junction bases outside the gene matches: 5. Germline CDR1 reads MNHEY; CDR2 reads SMNVEV (reference sequence).

The chain carries TRBV13 and TRBJ1-2, with 7 bases matching TRBD1. CDR1 is PRHDT and CDR2 is FYEKMQ in the germline V gene (reference sequence). This CDR3 comprises 15 residues. V trimming: 5 bases; J trimming: 5 bases; junction bases outside the gene matches: 11. The CDR3 coding sequence is TGTGCCAGCAGCCCCGGCAGGGGGGTGGTTTATGGCTACACCTTC. Its protein product is CASSPGRGVVYGYTF.

This clone occurred once. The chain recombines TRBV27 with TRBJ2-3; D is possibly TRBD2 (5 bases). Trimming took off 2 bases at V and 4 bases at J, with 7 bases between the two ends. CDR3 size: 13 residues. Germline CDR1 and CDR2: MNHEY and SMNVEV (reference sequence). The CDR3, as DNA: TGTGCCAGCAGTTTAATGGGAGCAGATACGCAGTATTTT. It is translated as CASSLMGADTQYF.

The V and J genes are TRBV5-4 and TRBJ2-1; 9 nucleotides match TRBD2. CDR3 size: 15 residues. Per germline, CDR1 SGHNT and CDR2 YYREEE (reference sequence). V lost 4 bases and J lost 4; bases outside the gene matches: 6. CDR3 sequence reads: CASSPAGGPYNEQFF. CDR3 sequence (DNA): TGTGCCAGCAGCCCAGCGGGGGGCCCTTACAATGAGCAGTTCTTC.

The chain employs TRBV30 and TRBJ2-1; 10 nucleotides agree with TRBD2. The CDR3 runs 14 residues. With 7 bases clipped from V and 5 bases from J, the junction kept 8 bases outside the gene matches. The germline CDR1 and CDR2 sequences are GTSNPN and SVGIG (reference sequence). As DNA, the CDR3 is TGTGCCTCAACCGGGACTAGCGTAAACAATGAGCAGTTCTTC. This gives the protein CASTGTSVNNEQFF.